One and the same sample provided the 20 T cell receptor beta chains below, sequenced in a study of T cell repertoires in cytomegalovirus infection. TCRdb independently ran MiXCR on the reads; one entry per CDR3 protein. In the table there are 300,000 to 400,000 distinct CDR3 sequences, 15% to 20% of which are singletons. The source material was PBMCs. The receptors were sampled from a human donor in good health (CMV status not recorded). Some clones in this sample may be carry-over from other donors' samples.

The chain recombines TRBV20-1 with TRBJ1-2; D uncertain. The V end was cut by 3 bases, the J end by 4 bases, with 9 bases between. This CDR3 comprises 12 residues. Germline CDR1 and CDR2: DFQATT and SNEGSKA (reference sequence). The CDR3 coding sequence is TGCAGTGCTAGGGAGGGTGGCTATGGCTACACCTTC. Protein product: CSAREGGYGYTF.

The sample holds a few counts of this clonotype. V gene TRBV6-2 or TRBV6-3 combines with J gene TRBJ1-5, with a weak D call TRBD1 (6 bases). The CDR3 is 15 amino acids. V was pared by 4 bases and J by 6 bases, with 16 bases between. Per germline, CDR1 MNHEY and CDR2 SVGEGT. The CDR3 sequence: CASSSGWGAGQPQHF. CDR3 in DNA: TGTGCCAGCAGTTCCGGGTGGGGGGCAGGTCAGCCCCAGCATTTT.

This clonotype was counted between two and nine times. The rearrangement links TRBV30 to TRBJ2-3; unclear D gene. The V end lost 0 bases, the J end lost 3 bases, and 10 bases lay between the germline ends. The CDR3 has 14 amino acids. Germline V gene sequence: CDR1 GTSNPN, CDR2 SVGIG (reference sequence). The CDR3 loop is CAWSVDHTTDTQYF. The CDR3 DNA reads TGTGCCTGGAGTGTGGACCATACGACAGATACGCAGTATTTT.

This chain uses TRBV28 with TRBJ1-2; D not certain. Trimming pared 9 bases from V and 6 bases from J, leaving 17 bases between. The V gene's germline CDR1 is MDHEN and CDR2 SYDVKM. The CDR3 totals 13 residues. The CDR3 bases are TGTGCCAGTCTAGCAAGCACAGTCGATGGCTACACCTTC. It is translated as CASLASTVDGYTF.

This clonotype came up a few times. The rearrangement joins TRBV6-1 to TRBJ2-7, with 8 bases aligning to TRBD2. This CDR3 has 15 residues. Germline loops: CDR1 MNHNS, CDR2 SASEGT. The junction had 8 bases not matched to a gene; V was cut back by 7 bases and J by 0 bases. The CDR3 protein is CASTPRGGGSYEQYF. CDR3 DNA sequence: TGTGCCAGCACTCCCCGGGGGGGGGGCTCCTACGAGCAGTACTTC.

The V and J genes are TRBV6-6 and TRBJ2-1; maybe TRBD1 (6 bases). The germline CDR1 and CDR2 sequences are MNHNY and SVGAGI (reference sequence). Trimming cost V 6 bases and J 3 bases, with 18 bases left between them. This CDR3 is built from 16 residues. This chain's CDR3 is CASSDPQGKDYNEQFF. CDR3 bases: TGTGCCAGCAGCGACCCCCAGGGGAAGGACTACAATGAGCAGTTCTTC.

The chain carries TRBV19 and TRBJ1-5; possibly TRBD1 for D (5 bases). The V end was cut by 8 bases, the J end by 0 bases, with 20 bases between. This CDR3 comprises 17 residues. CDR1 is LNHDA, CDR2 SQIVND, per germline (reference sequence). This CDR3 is CASAVDRGDYSNQPQHF. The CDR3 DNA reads TGTGCCAGTGCAGTCGATAGAGGGGACTATAGCAATCAGCCCCAGCATTTT.

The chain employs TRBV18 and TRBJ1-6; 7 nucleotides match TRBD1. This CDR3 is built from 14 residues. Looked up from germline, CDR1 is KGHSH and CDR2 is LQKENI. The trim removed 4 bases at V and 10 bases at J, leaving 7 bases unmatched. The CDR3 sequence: CASSLTGESSPLHF. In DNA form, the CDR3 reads TGTGCCAGCTCACTAACAGGGGAAAGCTCACCCCTCCACTTT.

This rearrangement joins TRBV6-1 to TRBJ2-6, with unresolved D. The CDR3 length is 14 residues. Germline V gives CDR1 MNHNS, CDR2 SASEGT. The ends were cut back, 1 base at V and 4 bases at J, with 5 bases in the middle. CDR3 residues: CASSEDPGANVLTF. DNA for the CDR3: TGTGCCAGCAGTGAAGACCCCGGGGCCAACGTCCTGACTTTC.

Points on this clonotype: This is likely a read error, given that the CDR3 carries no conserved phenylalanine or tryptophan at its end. CDR3 in amino acids: CASSQRGSPLHY. CDR3 DNA: TGCGCCAGCAGCCAACGTGGTTCACCCCTCCACTAT. The rearrangement uses TRBV4-1 and TRBJ1-6; D ambiguous. Trimming stripped 2 bases from V and 9 bases from J, with 5 bases between. This CDR3 region has 12 residues. Germline loops: CDR1 MGHRA, CDR2 YSYEKL.

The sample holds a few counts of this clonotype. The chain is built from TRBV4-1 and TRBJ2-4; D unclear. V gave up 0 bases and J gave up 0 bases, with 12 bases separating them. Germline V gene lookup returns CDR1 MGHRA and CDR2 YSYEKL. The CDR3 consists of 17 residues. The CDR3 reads CASSQDFERLAKNIQYF. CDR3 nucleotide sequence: TGCGCCAGCAGCCAAGATTTTGAGCGTTTAGCCAAAAACATTCAGTACTTC.

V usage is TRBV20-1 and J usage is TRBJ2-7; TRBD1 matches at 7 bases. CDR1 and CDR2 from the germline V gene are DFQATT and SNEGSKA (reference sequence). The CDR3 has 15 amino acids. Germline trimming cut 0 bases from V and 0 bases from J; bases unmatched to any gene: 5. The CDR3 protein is CSARDRDSLSYEQYF. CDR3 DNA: TGCAGTGCTAGAGACCGGGACAGCCTCTCCTACGAGCAGTACTTC.

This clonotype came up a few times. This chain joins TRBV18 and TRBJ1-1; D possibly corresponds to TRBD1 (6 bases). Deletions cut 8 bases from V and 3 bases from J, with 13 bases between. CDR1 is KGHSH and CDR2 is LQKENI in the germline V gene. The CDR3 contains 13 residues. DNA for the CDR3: TGTGCCAGCCTACAGGGACTGGACACTGAAGCTTTCTTT. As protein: CASLQGLDTEAFF.

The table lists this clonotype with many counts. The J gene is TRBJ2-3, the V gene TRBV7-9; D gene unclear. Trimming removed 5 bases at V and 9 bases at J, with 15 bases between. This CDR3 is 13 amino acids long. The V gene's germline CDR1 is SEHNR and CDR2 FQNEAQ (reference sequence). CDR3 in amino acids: CASSLVEVETQYF. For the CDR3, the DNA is TGTGCCAGCAGCCTGGTTGAGGTGGAGACGCAGTATTTT.

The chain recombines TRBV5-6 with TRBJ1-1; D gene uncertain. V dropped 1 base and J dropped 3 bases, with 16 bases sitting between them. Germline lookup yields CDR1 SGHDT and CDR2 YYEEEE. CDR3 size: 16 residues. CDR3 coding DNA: TGTGCCAGCAGCTTGAGGTTCGGCGGGAGGGACACTGAAGCTTTCTTT. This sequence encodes CASSLRFGGRDTEAFF.

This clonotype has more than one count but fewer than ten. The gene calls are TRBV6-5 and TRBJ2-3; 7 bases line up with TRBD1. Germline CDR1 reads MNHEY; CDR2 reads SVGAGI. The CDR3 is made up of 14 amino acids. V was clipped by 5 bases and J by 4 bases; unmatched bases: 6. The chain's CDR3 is CASSKQGRPDTQYF. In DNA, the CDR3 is TGTGCCAGCAGTAAACAGGGGCGCCCAGATACGCAGTATTTT.

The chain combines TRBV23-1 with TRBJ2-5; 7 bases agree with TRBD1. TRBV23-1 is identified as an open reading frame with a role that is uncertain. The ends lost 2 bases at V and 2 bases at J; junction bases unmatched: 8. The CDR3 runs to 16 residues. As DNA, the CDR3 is TGCGCCAGCAGTCAAATCCTTGGACAGGTACAAGAGACCCAGTACTTC. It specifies CASSQILGQVQETQYF.

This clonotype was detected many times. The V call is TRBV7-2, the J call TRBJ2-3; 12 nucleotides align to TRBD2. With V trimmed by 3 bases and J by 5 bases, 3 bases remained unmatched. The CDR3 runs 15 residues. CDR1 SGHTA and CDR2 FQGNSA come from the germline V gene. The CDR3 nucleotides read TGTGCCAGCAGCTTCGGACTAGCGGGAAGAGATACGCAGTATTTT. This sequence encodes CASSFGLAGRDTQYF. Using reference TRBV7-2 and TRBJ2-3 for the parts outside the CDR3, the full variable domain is GAGVSQSPSNKVTEKGKDVELRCDPISGHTALYWYRQSLGQGLEFLIYFQGNSAPDKSGLPSDRFSAERTGGSVSTLTIQRTQQEDSAVYLCASSFGLAGRDTQYFGPGTRLTVL.

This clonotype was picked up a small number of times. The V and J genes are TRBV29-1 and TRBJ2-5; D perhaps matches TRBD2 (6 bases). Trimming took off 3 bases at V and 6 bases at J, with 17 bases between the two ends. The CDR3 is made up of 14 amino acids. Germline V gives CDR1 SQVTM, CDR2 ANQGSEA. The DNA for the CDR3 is TGCAGCGTTGATGGCGGGGTCTTAGGAAAGACCCAGTACTTC. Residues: CSVDGGVLGKTQYF. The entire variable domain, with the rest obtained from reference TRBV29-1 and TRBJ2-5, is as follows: SAVISQKPSRDICQRGTSLTIQCQVDSQVTMMFWYRQQPGQSLTLIATANQGSEATYESGFVIDKFPISRPNLTFSTLTVSNMSPEDSSIYLCSVDGGVLGKTQYFGPGTRLLVL.

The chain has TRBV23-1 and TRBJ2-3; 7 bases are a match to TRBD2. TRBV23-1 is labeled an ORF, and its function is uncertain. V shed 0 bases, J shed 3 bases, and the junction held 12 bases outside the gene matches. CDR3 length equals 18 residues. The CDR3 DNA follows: TGCGCCAGCAGTCAATCGGGGACGACTAGCTTAAGGACAGATACGCAGTATTTT. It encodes CASSQSGTTSLRTDTQYF.